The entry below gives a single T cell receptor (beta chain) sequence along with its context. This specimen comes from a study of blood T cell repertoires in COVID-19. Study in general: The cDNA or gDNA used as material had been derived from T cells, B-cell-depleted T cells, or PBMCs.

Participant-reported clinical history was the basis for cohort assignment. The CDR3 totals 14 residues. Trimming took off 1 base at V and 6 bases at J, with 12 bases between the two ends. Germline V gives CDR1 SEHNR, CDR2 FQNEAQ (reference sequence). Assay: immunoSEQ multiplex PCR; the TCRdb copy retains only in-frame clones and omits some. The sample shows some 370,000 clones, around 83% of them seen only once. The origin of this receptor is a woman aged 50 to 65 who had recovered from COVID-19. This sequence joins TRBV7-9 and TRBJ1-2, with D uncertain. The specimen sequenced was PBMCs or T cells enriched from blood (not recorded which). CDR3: CASSLGRPEDGYTF. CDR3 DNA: TGTGCCAGCAGCTTAGGTCGGCCGGAGGATGGCTACACCTTC.